This T cell receptor (beta chain) derives from a study of blood T cell repertoires in COVID-19 (TCRdb year 2020). Regarding the research as a whole: The collaborator samples originated in the United States, Italy and Spain and spanned the acute and convalescent phases of COVID-19. The material from the prospective study consisted of cDNA or gDNA derived from T cells, B-cell-depleted T cells, or PBMCs. Subjects who had been exposed to COVID-19, were actively infected with it, or had recovered from it provided the deeply sampled blood TCRbeta repertoires that made up the dataset. The repertoires were made available in a free public database intended to serve as a resource for research on the immune response to SARS-CoV-2. Samples were obtained from the ongoing ImmuneRACE study (first 160 participants) and from 1,254 subjects provided by 6 global collaborators. Sample metadata almost always included a de-identified subject ID, COVID-19 status, age in years and sex. Where available, HLA class I and class II types were taken from metadata supplied by the sample provider and were not determined by assay-based typing.

CDR1 and CDR2 are drawn from the germline V gene: SGDLS, YYNGEE. Ends trimmed: V by 4 bases, J by 7 bases; bases unmatched to a gene: 25. From the cysteine through the phenylalanine, the CDR3 covers 20 amino acids. Only the CDR3 part of the read is kept: 60 bases, read in frame from the first base. Study-wide findings and limitations: How much clinical and demographic metadata was included differed by source and by participant, and the metadata was provided uncurated.

TCRbeta CDR3 regions were amplified from genomic DNA by means of the immunoSEQ Assay, a bias-controlled multiplex PCR. From the authors' description of their analysis: The number of nucleated cells in each sample was estimated from the amplification of reference gene primers within the assay. To quantify the absolute abundance of each unique TCRbeta CDR3 rearrangement, sequence reads were collapsed and filtered. For each sample, productive Simpson clonality was calculated by taking the square root of Simpson's diversity index across productive rearrangements. Here the immuneACCESS table is served through TCRdb, limited to in-frame sequences with V and J called. Missing clones are a known gap in these copies; in checked studies unresolved V genes cover under half, and the rest lacks a known reason. That table is the source of V, J and clone size, and D and trimming were worked out from the DNA. This sample has around 160,000 clones in its table, and approximately 85% of those were observed once. The ten largest clones represent 6.5% to 9.5% of the sample.

On this clone: Its antigen is still unknown. No clone much larger than this one lies a single base away; base qualities are absent.

One collaborating source in Seattle enrolled patients while the patients were actively infected and followed the patients over time throughout the course of disease. Whole blood was collected in K2EDTA tubes by collaborating institutions according to the institutions' own protocols. For TCRbeta analysis, collaborators shipped samples as frozen whole blood, isolated PBMCs, or DNA extracted from either of those sample types. The specimen sequenced was peripheral blood. The TCR comes from a woman aged 55-70 years with COVID-19, enrolled during active disease. Here the chain combines TRBV9 and TRBJ1-4; 7 bases in the junction line up with TRBD1. The CDR3 reads CASSPSSWGLGQTAGEKLFF. The nucleotides read TGTGCCAGCAGCCCTAGTAGTTGGGGCTTGGGACAGACTGCGGGTGAAAAACTGTTTTTT.